One sample yielded the 15 T cell receptor beta chains listed below, sequenced in a study of blood T cell repertoires in COVID-19. The assay was immunoSEQ multiplex PCR, and TCRdb's table has in-frame clones only and misses some. This sample has more than 200,000 clones, with about 87% found just once. Input material: peripheral blood. These receptors were taken from a man aged 25-45 years with COVID-19, enrolled during active disease.

V gene TRBV6-5 combines with J gene TRBJ1-2, with 8 positions matching TRBD1. Germline loops: CDR1 MNHEY, CDR2 SVGAGI. The CDR3 sequence is 15 residues long. The junction had 10 bases not matched to a gene; V was cut back by 2 bases and J by 8 bases. CDR3 sequence (DNA): TGTGCCAGCAGTTACCATGACAGGGGCACGAGCGGCTACACCTTC. As protein: CASSYHDRGTSGYTF.

This chain connects TRBV5-8 to TRBJ2-7; perhaps TRBD1 as D (5 bases). The V and J ends lost 5 bases and 2 bases respectively, with 17 bases between them. The CDR3 totals 15 residues. CDR1 and CDR2 (germline): SGHTS, YDEGEE. The CDR3 sequence: CASRYRQNAAYEQYF. The CDR3 DNA follows: TGTGCCAGCAGATACCGACAGAATGCGGCCTACGAGCAGTACTTC.

This rearrangement joins TRBV5-4 to TRBJ2-7, with D perhaps TRBD1 (6 bases). V shed 5 bases and J shed 3 bases, with 15 bases lying between them. Germline CDR1 reads SGHNT; CDR2 reads YYREEE (reference sequence). CDR3 length: 14 amino acids. As DNA, the CDR3 is TGTGCCAGCAGTCAGACAGGAACCATCTACGAGCAGTACTTC. Its translation is CASSQTGTIYEQYF. Complete variable domain (other parts from reference TRBV5-4 and TRBJ2-7): ETGVTQSPTHLIKTRGQQVTLRCSSQSGHNTVSWYQQALGQGPQFIFQYYREEENGRGNFPPRFSGLQFPNYSSELNVNALELDDSALYLCASSQTGTIYEQYFGPGTRLTVT.

This chain's CDR3 is CASSWGTGAYEQYF. The CDR3 nucleotides read TGCGCCAGCAGCTGGGGGACAGGAGCCTACGAGCAGTACTTC. The rearrangement joins TRBV5-1 to TRBJ2-7, with 8 bases lining up with TRBD1. V lost 3 bases to trimming and J lost 2 bases; unmatched junction nucleotides: 4. Germline lookup yields CDR1 SGHRS and CDR2 YFSETQ. This CDR3 has 14 residues.

This chain joins TRBV11-2 and TRBJ1-1, with D maybe TRBD1 (5 bases). Germline V gene sequence: CDR1 SGHAT, CDR2 FQNNGV. The V end was cut by 2 bases, the J end by 4 bases, with 17 bases between. CDR3 length equals 16 residues. The CDR3 loop reads CASSLRELREATEAFF. In nucleotides, the CDR3 is TGTGCCAGCAGCTTACGGGAGCTCAGGGAGGCCACTGAAGCTTTCTTT. The variable domain in full, completed from reference TRBV11-2 and TRBJ1-1, reads EAGVAQSPRYKIIEKRQSVAFWCNPISGHATLYWYQQILGQGPKLLIQFQNNGVVDDSQLPKDRFSAERLKGVDSTLKIQPAKLEDSAVYLCASSLRELREATEAFFGQGTRLTVV.

The rearrangement joins TRBV18 to TRBJ1-6, with 9 bases that match TRBD1. The CDR3 is 18 amino acids. CDR1 and CDR2 (germline): KGHSH, LQKENI. J was trimmed by 3 bases and V by 3 bases; bases with no gene match: 9. CDR3 coding DNA: TGTGCCAGCTCACCGATGCGGACAGGGGCCGACTATAATTCACCCCTCCACTTT. It translates to CASSPMRTGADYNSPLHF.

This clone was found a few times. The chain couples TRBV10-3 to TRBJ1-2; possible D gene TRBD1, 5 bases. Germline V gives CDR1 ENHRY, CDR2 SYGVKD. Between the trimmed V and J ends, which lost 5 bases and 3 bases, there was a span of 13 bases. The length of the CDR3 is 14 residues. The CDR3 here is CAISQDRRDYGYTF. The DNA of the CDR3 is TGTGCCATCAGTCAAGACCGCAGGGACTATGGCTACACCTTC.

This sequence joins TRBV28 and TRBJ2-1; weak D call: TRBD2 (6 bases). CDR1 is MDHEN and CDR2 is SYDVKM in the germline V gene. Trimming stripped 2 bases from V and 8 bases from J, with 13 bases between. The CDR3 consists of 14 residues. The CDR3 DNA follows: TGTGCCAGCAGTTTAAATGGTGGGGGGTATGAGCAGTTCTTC. It translates to CASSLNGGGYEQFF. The complete variable domain, with remaining parts taken from reference TRBV28 and TRBJ2-1, reads DVKVTQSSRYLVKRTGEKVFLECVQDMDHENMFWYRQDPGLGLRLIYFSYDVKMKEKGDIPEGYSVSREKKERFSLILESASTNQTSMYLCASSLNGGGYEQFFGPGTRLTVL.

This clone was recorded a few times. The rearrangement uses TRBV5-3 and TRBJ1-5; D is possibly TRBD1 (5 bases). TRBV5-3 carries the ORF label, with uncertain function. V lost 1 base and J lost 0, with 11 bases in between. The CDR3 loop spans 16 amino acids. The CDR3 DNA reads TGTGCCAGAAGCTTGTATTGGGGGGGTAGCAATCAGCCCCAGCATTTT. It yields the protein CARSLYWGGSNQPQHF.

The chain has TRBV6-5 and TRBJ1-2, with D possibly being TRBD1 (6 bases). The CDR3 runs 16 residues. V was clipped by 2 bases and J by 1 base, with 14 bases between them. CDR1 is MNHEY, CDR2 SVGAGI, per germline. The CDR3 reads CASSYGPDSDNYGYTF. In DNA form, the CDR3 reads TGTGCCAGCAGTTACGGACCGGACAGTGATAACTATGGCTACACCTTC.

The chain has TRBV7-2 and TRBJ1-5; no clear D. Deletions cut 5 bases from V and 9 bases from J, with 14 bases between. Germline CDR1 and CDR2: SGHTA and FQGNSA. The CDR3 extends over 13 amino acids. CDR3 nucleotides: TGTGCCAGCAGCCAAGACATCGGTGGGCCCCAGCATTTT. This translates into CASSQDIGGPQHF.

The chain links TRBV19 to TRBJ2-1; 7 nucleotides match TRBD2. V was pared by 1 base and J by 6 bases, with 9 bases of the junction left unmatched. CDR3 size: 16 residues. Germline CDR1 reads LNHDA; CDR2 reads SQIVND (reference sequence). CDR3 nucleotide sequence: TGTGCCAGTAGTATAGTGCCTAGCGGATTATCCAATGAGCAGTTCTTC. Translated: CASSIVPSGLSNEQFF.

The J gene is TRBJ1-1, the V gene TRBV28; D call uncertain. V lost 5 bases and J 7 bases, leaving 11 bases between the germline ends. Germline CDR1 MDHEN, CDR2 SYDVKM. This CDR3 contains 12 residues. The CDR3 DNA follows: TGTGCCAGCAGTGTCGAGGGCATTGAAGCTTTCTTT. The encoded protein is CASSVEGIEAFF.

This clone occurred once. The chain links TRBV7-9 to TRBJ2-1; no reliable D call. CDR1 and CDR2 from the germline V gene are SEHNR and FQNEAQ (reference sequence). The length of the CDR3 is 13 residues. The V and J ends lost 1 base and 10 bases respectively, with 11 bases between them. In DNA, the CDR3 is TGTGCCAGCAGCTTAGGGTCTACCGGGGAGCAGTTCTTC. Residues: CASSLGSTGEQFF. The whole variable domain, remainder taken from reference TRBV7-9 and TRBJ2-1, is DTGVSQNPRHKITKRGQNVTFRCDPISEHNRLYWYRQTLGQGPEFLTYFQNEAQLEKSRLLSDRFSAERPKGSFSTLEIQRTEQGDSAMYLCASSLGSTGEQFFGPGTRLTVL.

This sequence joins TRBV18 and TRBJ1-2, with 7 bases lining up with TRBD1. Germline CDR1 is KGHSH and CDR2 is LQKENI. The CDR3 is 14 residues long. J was trimmed by 2 bases and V by 5 bases; bases with no gene match: 5. The CDR3 here is CASSSDRTNYGYTF. In nucleotides, the CDR3 is TGTGCCAGCTCATCGGACAGGACCAACTATGGCTACACCTTC.